These T cell receptor beta chains were read from a single sample in a study of blood T cell repertoires in COVID-19. Method: immunoSEQ multiplex PCR; TCRdb's copy keeps in-frame clones and lacks some. The profile covers some 230,000 clones, with 75% to 90% appearing a single time and 2% to 2.5% taken by the ten largest. The sample taken for sequencing was peripheral blood. The source of these receptors is a man aged 30 to 45 who had recovered from COVID-19. CDR3s include the opening cysteine and the closing phenylalanine or tryptophan. The D gene is left open where the match is weak. Size is stated for part of the rows, as once, few or many counts, or as a class when the clone is expanded.

TRBJ1-5 NA TRBV25-1 TRBD1 TGTGCCAGCAGTGAATCCCAGGGGGATAGTCAGCCCCAGCATTTT CASSESQGDSQPQHF
TRBJ2-5 NA TRBV13 TRBD2 TGTGCCAGCAGCTCTACGGGACTAGCGGAATTACAAGAGACCCAGTACTTC CASSSTGLAELQETQYF
TRBJ1-3 NA TRBV6-5 NA TGTGCCAGCAGTTACGGGGGGGGAGGCATTGGAAACACCATATATTTT CASSYGGGGIGNTIYF
TRBJ2-7 NA TRBV19 NA TGTGCCAGTAGTACGCGACAGAGCTCCTACGAGCAGTACTTC CASSTRQSSYEQYF
TRBJ2-3 NA TRBV6-5 TRBD2 TGTGCCAGCAGTCGGGAGCGGGGCGACTGGAATACGCAGTATTTT CASSRERGDWNTQYF
TRBJ2-1 NA TRBV10-1 TRBD2 TGCGCCAGCAGTGGGAGCGGGGGAACCTACAATGAGCAGTTCTTC CASSGSGGTYNEQFF
TRBJ1-1 NA TRBV6-2/TRBV6-3 TRBD1 TGTGCCAGCAGCCAACGACAGGGGTTCATGAACACTGAAGCTTTCTTT CASSQRQGFMNTEAFF
TRBJ1-4 once TRBV5-4 TRBD1 TGTGCCAGCAGCTTGAATACAGGGGTCAATGAAAAACTGTTTTTT CASSLNTGVNEKLFF
TRBJ1-2 NA TRBV6-2/TRBV6-3 NA TGTGCCAGCAGTCGTACCGAACGCCTAGGTGGCTACACCTTC CASSRTERLGGYTF
TRBJ2-7 NA TRBV18 NA TGTGCCAGCTCACTAACACCCTCCTACGAGCAGTACTTC CASSLTPSYEQYF
TRBJ2-6 NA TRBV7-9 NA TGTGCCAGCACCCCCGCGATGACTGGGGCCAACGTCCTGACTTTC CASTPAMTGANVLTF
TRBJ2-3 NA TRBV12-3/TRBV12-4 NA TGTGCCAGCAGTTTGGGGAGAACAGATACGCAGTATTTT CASSLGRTDTQYF
TRBJ1-2 NA TRBV3-1/TRBV3-2 NA TGTGCCAGCGCCTCCTTTTTACAGGGCTACACCTTC CASASFLQGYTF
TRBJ1-4 once TRBV5-1 TRBD1 TGCGCCAGCAGCCCCGGACAGGGAGTAGCTAATGAAAAACTGTTTTTT CASSPGQGVANEKLFF
TRBJ1-6 NA TRBV27 NA TGTGCCAGCAGAAGGACTAATTCTCGGGGCTCACCCCTCCACTTT CASRRTNSRGSPLHF
TRBJ2-7 NA TRBV6-4 NA TGTGCCAGCAGTGACCCCGCAGGGTATGTGGAGCAGTACTTC CASSDPAGYVEQYF
TRBJ1-2 NA TRBV21-1 NA TGTGCCAGCAGCAAAATCGGGGGGAAAACTATTCCGATTAACTATGGCTACACCTTC CASSKIGGKTIPINYGYTF
TRBJ1-1 NA TRBV10-2 NA TGCGCCAGCAGCCGACAGGTCACTGAAGCTTTCTTT CASSRQVTEAFF
TRBJ1-1 NA TRBV6-5 NA TGTGCCAGCCCCTACTTGAACACTGAAGCTTTCTTT CASPYLNTEAFF
TRBJ2-5 NA TRBV6-5 NA TGTGCCAGCAGTTATAGACAGGGAGGGACCCAGTACTTC CASSYRQGGTQYF
TRBJ1-5 NA TRBV7-7 TRBD1 TGTGCCAGCAGCTTAACTAGGACAGGGTGGAATCAGCCCCAGCATTTT CASSLTRTGWNQPQHF
TRBJ1-2 NA TRBV9 NA TGTGCCAGCAGCGTAGTCGTGGCAGGCGAGTTCTATGGCTACACCTTC CASSVVVAGEFYGYTF
TRBJ1-4 many TRBV9 TRBD1 TGTGCCAGCAGCGTAGGGACAGGGGGGTTGGAAAAACTGTTTTTT CASSVGTGGLEKLFF
TRBJ1-2 once TRBV11-2 NA TGTGCCAGCAGCTTAGCAGGGGCCAACTATGGCTACACCTTC CASSLAGANYGYTF
TRBJ1-3 NA TRBV29-1 NA TGCAGCGCCACCTTACAGGACTCTGGAAACACCATATATTTT CSATLQDSGNTIYF
TRBJ2-6 NA TRBV18 NA TGTGCCAGCTCCCCCGGGGGTTCTGGGGCCAACGTCCTGACTTTC CASSPGGSGANVLTF
TRBJ2-1 NA TRBV5-4 TRBD2 TGTGCCAGCAGCCCTCCACGGACTAGCACCCATGAGCAGTTCTTC CASSPPRTSTHEQFF
TRBJ2-2 NA TRBV9 TRBD1 TGTGCCAGCAGCGCCCCGGGACAGGGCACCGGGGAGCTGTTTTTT CASSAPGQGTGELFF
TRBJ2-2 NA TRBV30 NA TGTGCCCAAGAAGGGGGTAGGGAGGAGCTGTTTTTT CAQEGGREELFF
TRBJ2-5 NA TRBV18 NA TGTGCCAGCTCACGCGCCGGGAAACAAGAGACCCAGTACTTC CASSRAGKQETQYF
TRBJ1-6 NA TRBV19 NA TGTGCCAGGCACGAGCTTTCCGATTCACCCCTCCACTTT CARHELSDSPLHF
TRBJ2-7 NA TRBV7-2 NA TGTGCCAGCAGCCCTGTTAACTACGAGCAGTACTTC CASSPVNYEQYF
TRBJ2-7 NA TRBV9 NA TGTGCCAGCAGCGTAGGGTCAGGGATCGCCTACGAGCAGTACTTC CASSVGSGIAYEQYF
TRBJ1-2 NA TRBV6-6 TRBD1 TGTGCCAGCAAAGACAGGGGACTTAATAACTATGGCTACACCTTC CASKDRGLNNYGYTF
TRBJ2-3 NA TRBV9 TRBD2 TGTGCCAGCAGCTCAATGACTAGCGGCACAGATACGCAGTATTTT CASSSMTSGTDTQYF
TRBJ1-1 NA TRBV5-1 NA TGCGCCAGCAGCTTGGGAACAGGGTTTAGAGCTTTCTTT CASSLGTGFRAFF
TRBJ1-2 NA TRBV9 NA TGTGCCAGCAGCTTCACGATGGTTCCGGGAGGCTACACCTTC CASSFTMVPGGYTF
TRBJ2-4 NA TRBV6-1 NA TGTGCCAGCAGTGAAATTGCCGGGTTTAGCATTCAAAACATTCAGTACTTC CASSEIAGFSIQNIQYF
TRBJ1-1 NA TRBV5-1 TRBD1 TGCGCCAGCAGCTTCGGCACAGGGGAACTGAACACTGAAGCTTTCTTT CASSFGTGELNTEAFF
TRBJ1-4 NA TRBV27 NA TGTGCCAGCTCTTCAGGAGGATCGGAGGAAAAACTGTTTTTT CASSSGGSEEKLFF
TRBJ1-1 NA TRBV30 NA TGTGCCTGGAGTGTACGCGGTGACACTGAAGCTTTCTTT CAWSVRGDTEAFF
TRBJ2-3 NA TRBV6-5 NA TGTGCCAGCAGTGACTCAGGGGTGAGCACAGATACGCAGTATTTT CASSDSGVSTDTQYF
TRBJ2-7 NA TRBV3-1/TRBV3-2 NA TGTGCCAGCAGCCAGAACGACAGAGTTCACACCTACGAGCAGTACTTC CASSQNDRVHTYEQYF
TRBJ2-2 NA TRBV15 TRBD2 TGTGCCACCAGCGCCGGGAGCGGGGATCACACCGGGGAGCTGTTTTTT CATSAGSGDHTGELFF
TRBJ2-7 NA TRBV7-2 TRBD1 TGTGCCAGCAGCTTATCCGGACAGGGCAGGGACGAGCAGTACTTC CASSLSGQGRDEQYF
TRBJ2-7 NA TRBV6-5 TRBD1 TGTGCCAGCAGTTACTCGGGGACAGGGAGGGAGCAGTACTTC CASSYSGTGREQYF
TRBJ2-6 NA TRBV25-1 TRBD2 TGTGCCAGCACTACCTGGGGGGGCTCTGGGGCCAACGTCCTGACTTTC CASTTWGGSGANVLTF
TRBJ2-1 NA TRBV4-1 TRBD2 TGCGCCAGCAGCCAAGGGTGGACTAGCGGGTTATACAATGAGCAGTTCTTC CASSQGWTSGLYNEQFF
TRBJ1-1 NA TRBV7-2 NA TGTGCCAGCAGCTTATGGGGGGTGAACACTGAAGCTTTCTTT CASSLWGVNTEAFF
TRBJ2-3 NA TRBV3-1/TRBV3-2 NA TGTGCCAGCAGCCCTCCATTCCGGGAAACGCAGTATTTT CASSPPFRETQYF
TRBJ2-5 NA TRBV24-1 TRBD2 TGTGCCACCACCAACGGGGGGGGCCAGGAGACCCAGTACTTC CATTNGGGQETQYF
TRBJ1-4 NA TRBV30 NA TGTGCCGGAGACAGAGCAACTAATGAAAAACTGTTTTTT CAGDRATNEKLFF
TRBJ2-3 few TRBV27 TRBD2 TGTGCCAGCAGTTTAGGTCGACTAGCGGGGCGCCGCACAGATACGCAGTATTTT CASSLGRLAGRRTDTQYF
TRBJ1-2 NA TRBV5-1 NA TGCGCCAGCAGCTTGACAAATAACTATGGCTACACCTTC CASSLTNNYGYTF
TRBJ1-3 NA TRBV6-5 TRBD1 TGTGCCAGCCGGAGGGGGCGCGGAAACACCATATATTTT CASRRGRGNTIYF
TRBJ1-6 once TRBV30 TRBD1 TGTGCCTGGGCAGGGGGCCGTGGTAATTCACCCCTCCACTTT CAWAGGRGNSPLHF
TRBJ1-6 NA TRBV7-9 TRBD1 TGTGCCAGCAGCCTCGGGACAGGGGGATCACCCCTCCACTTT CASSLGTGGSPLHF
TRBJ2-3 NA TRBV11-3 NA TGTGCCAGCAGTTCCACCCAGGGTGATACGCAGTATTTT CASSSTQGDTQYF
TRBJ2-7 NA TRBV6-1 NA TGTGCCAGCAGTGAATCACCCCTGCGGGCTAGCTCCTACGAGCAGTACTTC CASSESPLRASSYEQYF